Following are 8 T cell receptor beta chains from one sample sequenced in a study of blood T cell repertoires in COVID-19. Assay used: immunoSEQ multiplex PCR; TCRdb lists only in-frame clones, some missing. The data hold about 34,000 clones, with approximately 80% observed a single time. The specimen sequenced was peripheral blood. The receptors come from a human donor in a cohort sampled during active COVID-19.

This chain connects TRBV19 to TRBJ1-2; a possible D gene is TRBD1 (6 bases). This CDR3 spans 13 amino acids. Trimming took off 7 bases at V and 7 bases at J, with 16 bases between the two ends. Germline values: CDR1 LNHDA, CDR2 SQIVND (reference sequence). The CDR3 reads CASNMGGRSGYTF. CDR3 nucleotide sequence: TGTGCCAGTAACATGGGGGGGCGTTCTGGCTACACCTTC.

The chain uses TRBV19 and TRBJ2-2; possibly TRBD2 for D (6 bases). The CDR3 is made up of 15 amino acids. V was trimmed by 3 bases and J by 1 base, leaving 9 bases between them. CDR1 LNHDA and CDR2 SQIVND come from the germline V gene (reference sequence). The CDR3 loop is CASSMDGRNTGELFF. CDR3 DNA: TGTGCCAGTAGTATGGACGGGAGGAACACCGGGGAGCTGTTTTTT. Variable domain in full (rest from reference TRBV19 and TRBJ2-2): DGGITQSPKYLFRKEGQNVTLSCEQNLNHDAMYWYRQDPGQGLRLIYYSQIVNDFQKGDIAEGYSVSREKKESFPLTVTSAQKNPTAFYLCASSMDGRNTGELFFGEGSRLTVL.

The rearrangement links TRBV30 to TRBJ2-3, with D possibly being TRBD2 (7 bases). CDR1 GTSNPN and CDR2 SVGIG come from the germline V gene (reference sequence). Trimming removed 2 bases at V and 1 base at J, with 19 bases between. The CDR3 consists of 17 residues. CDR3 region: CAWSPLLRGRGTDTQYF. CDR3 sequence (DNA): TGTGCCTGGAGTCCTCTACTGCGGGGGCGGGGCACAGATACGCAGTATTTT. Complete variable domain (other parts from reference TRBV30 and TRBJ2-3): SQTIHQWPATLVQPVGSPLSLECTVEGTSNPNLYWYRQAAGRGLQLLFYSVGIGQISSEVPQNLSASRPQDRQFILSSKKLLLSDSGFYLCAWSPLLRGRGTDTQYFGPGTRLTVL.

This chain uses TRBV18 with TRBJ1-4; possibly TRBD1 for D (5 bases). The CDR3 is made up of 17 amino acids. V was shortened by 2 bases and J by 3 bases, with 16 bases between the two germline ends. Per germline, CDR1 KGHSH and CDR2 LQKENI. The DNA of the CDR3 is TGTGCCAGCTCACCAACCGCCCCCGGACACCCTAATGAAAAACTGTTTTTT. This codes for CASSPTAPGHPNEKLFF.

This rearrangement joins TRBV30 to TRBJ2-7, with TRBD1 matching 7 bases. V lost 7 bases and J lost 7; bases outside the gene matches: 7. Germline CDR1 reads GTSNPN; CDR2 reads SVGIG (reference sequence). CDR3 size: 11 residues. CDR3 coding DNA: TGTGCCTCCTTACAGGGGTTAGAGCAGTACTTC. Protein product: CASLQGLEQYF.

This clone was found a few times. The chain combines TRBV6-6 with TRBJ2-7, with 11 bases that match TRBD1. Per germline, CDR1 MNHNY and CDR2 SVGAGI (reference sequence). This CDR3 is 14 amino acids long. V shed 7 bases and J 5 bases; nucleotides not matched to a gene: 7. The DNA for the CDR3 is TGTGCCAGCACCAGGACAGGGGGCCCCCACGAGCAGTACTTC. Translated, it gives CASTRTGGPHEQYF.

V is TRBV7-2 and J is TRBJ2-2, with 12 bases fitting TRBD2. Trimming removed 4 bases from V and 6 bases from J; junction bases left unmatched: 6. CDR3 length: 16 amino acids. Germline-derived CDR1 and CDR2 are SGHTA and FQGNSA. The CDR3 sequence: CASSSSGRAGAGELFF. CDR3 nucleotides: TGTGCCAGCAGCTCTAGCGGGAGGGCCGGGGCCGGGGAGCTGTTTTTT.

V is TRBV18 and J is TRBJ2-5; a weak D match, TRBD1 (5 bases). The CDR3 loop spans 14 amino acids. V lost 5 bases to trimming and J lost 2 bases, with 12 bases between them. Germline V CDR1 and CDR2: KGHSH, LQKENI. This CDR3 is CASSSRQLQETQYF. The CDR3 nucleotides read TGTGCCAGCTCAAGCAGACAGTTACAAGAGACCCAGTACTTC.